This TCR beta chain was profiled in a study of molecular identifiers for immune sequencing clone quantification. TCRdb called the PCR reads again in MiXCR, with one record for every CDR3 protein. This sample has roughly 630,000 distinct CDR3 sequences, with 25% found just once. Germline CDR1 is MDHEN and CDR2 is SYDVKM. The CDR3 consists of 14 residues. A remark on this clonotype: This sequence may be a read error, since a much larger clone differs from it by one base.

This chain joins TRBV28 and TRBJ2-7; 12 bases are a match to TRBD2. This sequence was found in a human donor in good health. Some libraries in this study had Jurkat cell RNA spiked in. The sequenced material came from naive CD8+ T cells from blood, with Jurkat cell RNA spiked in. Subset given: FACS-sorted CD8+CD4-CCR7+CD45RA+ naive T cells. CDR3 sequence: CASRRTSGIYERYF. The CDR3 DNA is TGTGCCAGCAGAAGGACTAGCGGGATCTACGAGCGGTACTTC.